A single sample gave rise to the 25 T cell receptor beta chains below, sequenced in a study of cytomegalovirus exposure and HLA in healthy donors (TCRdb year 2017). Library method: the immunoSEQ multiplex PCR assay. For the multiplex PCR, a mixture combining 60 forward primers for TCR Vbeta segments and 13 reverse primers for TCR Jbeta segments was used. The table comes from immuneACCESS by way of TCRdb, which keeps in-frame sequences with V and J called. Part of the clones is missing from these tables; in studies checked, under half for an unresolved V gene and the rest for unknown reasons. For this sample the table gives some 110,000 clones, of which roughly 70% were detected only once. The biggest ten clones account for approximately 0.9% of the sample. The material sequenced was PBMCs. The receptors come from a woman aged 30 to 39 in good health and CMV-seronegative.

CDR3 loop: CASSQERVQGSTDTQYF. The CDR3 bases are TGCGCCAGCAGCCAAGAAAGAGTCCAGGGAAGCACAGATACGCAGTATTTT. V gene TRBV4-3 combines with J gene TRBJ2-3, with D perhaps matching TRBD1 (5 bases). V was pared by 0 bases and J by 0 bases, with 13 bases between. Germline V gene sequence: CDR1 LGHNA, CDR2 YSLEER. The CDR3 spans 17 residues.

The V gene is TRBV5-1, the J gene TRBJ2-6; 13 nucleotides line up with TRBD2. This CDR3 is built from 17 residues. V shed 5 bases, J shed 2 bases, and the junction held 4 bases outside the gene matches. Germline V gene sequence: CDR1 SGHRS, CDR2 YFSETQ. The CDR3 DNA is TGCGCCAGCAGTCGGACTAGCGGGGGCACTGGGGCCAACGTCCTGACTTTC. Its protein is CASSRTSGGTGANVLTF.

The J gene is TRBJ1-5, the V gene TRBV19; D is perhaps TRBD1 (5 bases). This CDR3 region has 13 residues. Germline V gives CDR1 LNHDA, CDR2 SQIVND (reference sequence). V was shortened by 8 bases and J by 9 bases, with 17 bases between the two germline ends. The CDR3 DNA is TGTGCCAGTCGGAGGGGTCGTGTTGGGCCCCAGCATTTT. The encoded protein is CASRRGRVGPQHF.

The genes are TRBV2 and TRBJ2-7, with a weak D call TRBD1 (6 bases). V was cut by 6 bases and J by 3 bases, with 12 bases left in between. This CDR3 has 13 amino acids. Germline V gene lookup returns CDR1 SNHLY and CDR2 FYNNEI. CDR3 in amino acids: CASSRDIRYEQYF. The CDR3 DNA reads as TGTGCCAGCAGCCGGGACATTCGCTACGAGCAGTACTTC.

This rearrangement joins TRBV30 to TRBJ2-5; 8 bases agree with TRBD2. The germline gives CDR1 GTSNPN, CDR2 SVGIG (reference sequence). This CDR3 region has 16 residues. Unmatched junction bases numbered 18, after V lost 8 bases and J lost 4 bases. The CDR3, as DNA: TGTGCCCTGTTAAAGGGGCCCACCGCGGGAGGAGAGACCCAGTACTTC. It translates to CALLKGPTAGGETQYF.

The V and J genes are TRBV7-2 and TRBJ1-3, with 7 bases that match TRBD1. With 5 bases clipped from V and 0 bases from J, the junction kept 7 bases outside the gene matches. Germline V lookup: CDR1 SGHTA, CDR2 FQGNSA. The CDR3 extends over 16 amino acids. The CDR3 loop reads CASSKGQVNSGNTIYF. Written as DNA, the CDR3 is TGTGCCAGCAGCAAAGGACAGGTGAACTCTGGAAACACCATATATTTT. Full variable domain (missing parts from reference TRBV7-2 and TRBJ1-3): GAGVSQSPSNKVTEKGKDVELRCDPISGHTALYWYRQSLGQGLEFLIYFQGNSAPDKSGLPSDRFSAERTGGSVSTLTIQRTQQEDSAVYLCASSKGQVNSGNTIYFGEGSWLTVV.

This clone has just one count. The rearrangement joins TRBV7-9 to TRBJ1-1; 7 bases fit TRBD1. Losses at the gene ends were 5 bases for V and 7 bases for J; bases not matched to a gene: 10. CDR3 length: 14 residues. CDR1 SEHNR and CDR2 FQNEAQ come from the germline V gene (reference sequence). The CDR3 bases are TGTGCCAGCAGCCTCGGACAGGCATTTTATGAAGCTTTCTTT. Protein product: CASSLGQAFYEAFF.

This clone has just a few counts. The V call is TRBV29-1, the J call TRBJ2-1, with D possibly being TRBD2 (5 bases). Germline lookup yields CDR1 SQVTM and CDR2 ANQGSEA. The CDR3 loop spans 12 amino acids. V was trimmed by 5 bases and J by 3 bases, leaving 8 bases between them. CDR3 sequence (DNA): TGCAGCGTTCGGCGGGTCTACAATGAGCAGTTCTTC. Amino acids: CSVRRVYNEQFF.

V and J are TRBV27 and TRBJ1-2, with D possibly being TRBD1 (5 bases). The CDR3 contains 15 residues. V was cut by 4 bases and J by 6 bases, with 18 bases left in between. CDR1 MNHEY and CDR2 SMNVEV come from the germline V gene (reference sequence). The DNA of the CDR3 is TGTGCCAGCAGTTCTCCAAGTCAAGGGGCCGATGGCTACACCTTC. This codes for CASSSPSQGADGYTF.

V is TRBV29-1 and J is TRBJ1-1; maybe TRBD1 (5 bases). This CDR3 spans 13 amino acids. In germline, CDR1 is SQVTM, CDR2 ANQGSEA. V dropped 6 bases and J dropped 1 base, with 12 bases sitting between them. The CDR3 spells CSVVRVGNTEAFF. The CDR3, as DNA: TGCAGCGTAGTCAGGGTTGGGAACACTGAAGCTTTCTTT. The full variable domain, rest sourced from reference TRBV29-1 and TRBJ1-1, is SAVISQKPSRDICQRGTSLTIQCQVDSQVTMMFWYRQQPGQSLTLIATANQGSEATYESGFVIDKFPISRPNLTFSTLTVSNMSPEDSSIYLCSVVRVGNTEAFFGQGTRLTVV.

The chain recombines TRBV2 with TRBJ1-1; no clear D. Germline CDR1 is SNHLY and CDR2 is FYNNEI. The CDR3 length is 12 residues. V was cut by 3 bases and J by 7 bases, with 9 bases left in between. CDR3 sequence: CASSDGYSEAFF. The DNA for the CDR3 is TGTGCCAGCAGTGACGGTTACAGTGAAGCTTTCTTT.

This clone occurred once. The chain joins TRBV5-1 to TRBJ1-2, with D maybe TRBD1 (6 bases). V lost 6 bases and J 6 bases, leaving 18 bases between the germline ends. Germline CDR1 reads SGHRS; CDR2 reads YFSETQ. The length of the CDR3 is 14 residues. The CDR3 region is CASTTGRGWDGYTF. CDR3 nucleotide sequence: TGCGCCAGCACCACAGGGAGGGGCTGGGATGGCTACACCTTC.

This chain connects TRBV4-1 to TRBJ1-2; D is unresolved. The length of the CDR3 is 13 residues. V lost 1 base and J 0 bases, leaving 3 bases between the germline ends. Germline loops: CDR1 MGHRA, CDR2 YSYEKL. The CDR3 coding sequence is TGCGCCAGCAGCCAAGGTACTAACTATGGCTACACCTTC. This codes for CASSQGTNYGYTF.

This clone was observed a handful of times. The chain is built from TRBV28 and TRBJ1-1, with D maybe TRBD1 (5 bases). V lost 6 bases, J lost 4 bases, and 24 bases lay in between. The CDR3 spans 17 residues. Per germline, CDR1 MDHEN and CDR2 SYDVKM. As DNA, the CDR3 is TGTGCCAGCAGGGGCCCGGGGGAGGAGGCTTTGAGCACTGAAGCTTTCTTT. Its translation: CASRGPGEEALSTEAFF.

The chain uses TRBV30 and TRBJ1-1; D possibly corresponds to TRBD1 (5 bases). V gave up 5 bases and J gave up 7 bases, with 14 bases separating them. The CDR3 covers 12 residues. Germline V gives CDR1 GTSNPN, CDR2 SVGIG (reference sequence). CDR3 protein: CAWGRQPFEAFF. Here the CDR3 DNA reads TGTGCCTGGGGTAGACAGCCCTTTGAAGCTTTCTTT.

This chain uses TRBV5-6 with TRBJ2-7; 10 positions match TRBD2. In germline, CDR1 is SGHDT, CDR2 YYEEEE. The CDR3 loop spans 15 amino acids. V dropped 1 base and J dropped 5; count of bases not matched to a gene: 6. Here the CDR3 DNA reads TGTGCCAGCAGCTTGCGGCTAGCGGGAGACGACGAGCAGTACTTC. Amino acids: CASSLRLAGDDEQYF.

About this clone: Likely a read error: the CDR3 ends without its conserved phenylalanine or tryptophan. The DNA is left out, because the CDR3 cannot be placed on it with certainty; the CDR3 is given as TCRdb lists it. The chain combines TRBV5-6 with TRBJ2-3; the table's D call, TRBD1, was not checked against the DNA. Termini included, the CDR3 measures 11 amino acids. Germline CDR1 is SGHDT and CDR2 is YYEEEE. The CDR3 reads CASRGTGVLER.

V is TRBV5-1 and J is TRBJ1-1; 10 positions match TRBD1. Germline V CDR1 and CDR2: SGHRS, YFSETQ. V trimming: 4 bases; J trimming: 3 bases; junction bases outside the gene matches: 3. CDR3 length: 14 residues. The CDR3 coding sequence is TGCGCCAGCAGCCCGGGACAGGGGTACACTGAAGCTTTCTTT. Encoded protein: CASSPGQGYTEAFF.

This chain joins TRBV27 and TRBJ2-1, with TRBD2 matching 11 bases. Per germline, CDR1 MNHEY and CDR2 SMNVEV (reference sequence). This CDR3 comprises 17 residues. The V segment lost 5 bases and the J segment 0 bases; nucleotides outside the gene matches: 6. The CDR3 DNA reads TGTGCCAGCAGTGCGGCTAGCGGGGGGAGCTCCTACAATGAGCAGTTCTTC. Its protein product is CASSAASGGSSYNEQFF.

The V gene is TRBV27, the J gene TRBJ2-2; D is unresolved. The CDR3 loop spans 17 amino acids. Per the germline V gene, CDR1 is MNHEY and CDR2 is SMNVEV (reference sequence). V lost 6 bases, J lost 0 bases, and 17 bases lay in between. CDR3 in amino acids: CASSYILDNANTGELFF. The DNA for the CDR3 is TGTGCCAGCAGCTATATCCTCGACAACGCGAACACCGGGGAGCTGTTTTTT.

This clone occurred a few times. The chain combines TRBV19 with TRBJ2-2; TRBD1 matches at 8 bases. After removal of 3 bases from V and 6 bases from J, the junction contained 12 bases not matched to a gene. The CDR3 runs 17 residues. Per germline, CDR1 LNHDA and CDR2 SQIVND (reference sequence). In nucleotides, the CDR3 is TGTGCCAGTAGTATTTATCATCTCGGACAGGGACCCGGGGAGCTGTTTTTT. Its translation: CASSIYHLGQGPGELFF. Filled out from reference TRBV19 and TRBJ2-2, the complete variable domain reads DGGITQSPKYLFRKEGQNVTLSCEQNLNHDAMYWYRQDPGQGLRLIYYSQIVNDFQKGDIAEGYSVSREKKESFPLTVTSAQKNPTAFYLCASSIYHLGQGPGELFFGEGSRLTVL.

The chain joins TRBV6-5 to TRBJ1-2; tentative D call: TRBD1 (5 bases). Trimming took 0 bases from V and 7 from J, leaving 18 bases between them. Germline V gene lookup returns CDR1 MNHEY and CDR2 SVGAGI. The CDR3 runs to 16 residues. The CDR3 nucleotides read TGTGCCAGCAGTTACTCTGCGTTCGGGCAGGGCTGTGGCTACACCTTC. Protein sequence: CASSYSAFGQGCGYTF.

J is TRBJ2-5 and V is TRBV5-1; the match to TRBD1 covers 7 bases. The J call may be in error: the DNA end matches TRBJ2-7 better. Germline V lookup: CDR1 SGHRS, CDR2 YFSETQ. This CDR3 is built from 15 residues. The CDR3 coding sequence is TGCGCCAGCAGCTCACCGGGACAGTTTACCTACGAGCAGTACTTC. This gives the protein CASSSPGQFTYEQYF.

The V gene is TRBV18, the J gene TRBJ2-2; D gene ambiguous. The CDR3 extends over 13 amino acids. Germline loops: CDR1 KGHSH, CDR2 LQKENI. V dropped 6 bases and J dropped 6 bases, with 11 bases sitting between them. CDR3 sequence reads: CASSPTGSGELFF. In DNA, the CDR3 is TGTGCCAGCTCCCCTACCGGGTCCGGGGAGCTGTTTTTT.

The rearrangement links TRBV5-1 to TRBJ2-5; 10 bases are a match to TRBD2. The CDR3 runs to 17 residues. V was pared by 4 bases and J by 4 bases, with 13 bases of the junction left unmatched. Germline-derived CDR1 and CDR2 are SGHRS and YFSETQ. CDR3 amino acids: CASSPGLAEGPGETQYF. CDR3 DNA sequence: TGCGCCAGCAGCCCCGGACTAGCGGAGGGACCGGGAGAGACCCAGTACTTC.